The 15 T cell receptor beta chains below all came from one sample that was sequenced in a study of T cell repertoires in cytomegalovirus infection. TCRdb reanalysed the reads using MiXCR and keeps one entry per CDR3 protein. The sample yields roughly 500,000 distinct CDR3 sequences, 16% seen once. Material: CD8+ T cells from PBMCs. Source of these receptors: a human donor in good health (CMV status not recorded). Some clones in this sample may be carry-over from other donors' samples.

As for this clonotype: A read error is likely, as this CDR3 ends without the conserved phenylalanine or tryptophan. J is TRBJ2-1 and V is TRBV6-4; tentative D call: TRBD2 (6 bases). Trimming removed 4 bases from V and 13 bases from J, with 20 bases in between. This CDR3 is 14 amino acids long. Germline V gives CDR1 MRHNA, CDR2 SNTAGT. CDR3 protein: CASSAGDSVHDQFY. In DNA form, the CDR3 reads TGTGCCAGCAGTGCGGGGGACTCTGTTCACGATCAGTTCTAC.

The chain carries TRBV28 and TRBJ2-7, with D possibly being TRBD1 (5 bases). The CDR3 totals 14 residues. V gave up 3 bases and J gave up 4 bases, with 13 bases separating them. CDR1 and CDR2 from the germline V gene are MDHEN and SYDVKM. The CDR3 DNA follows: TGTGCCAGCAGTTTTCGAGGACAACTTTACGAGCAGTACTTC. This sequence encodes CASSFRGQLYEQYF.

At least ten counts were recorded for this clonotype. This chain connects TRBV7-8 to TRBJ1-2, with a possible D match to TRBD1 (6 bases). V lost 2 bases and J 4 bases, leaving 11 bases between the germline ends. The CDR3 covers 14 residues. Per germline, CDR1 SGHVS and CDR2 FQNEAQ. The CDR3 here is CASSLRIQGYGYTF. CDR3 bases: TGTGCCAGCAGCTTACGAATACAGGGCTATGGCTACACCTTC.

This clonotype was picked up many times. CDR3 sequence reads: CSVSGQGSSSGANVLTF. In DNA, the CDR3 is TGCAGCGTCTCCGGACAGGGGTCTTCCTCTGGGGCCAACGTCCTGACTTTC. The genes are TRBV29-1 and TRBJ2-6; 9 bases are a match to TRBD1. The ends lost 6 bases at V and 0 bases at J; junction bases unmatched: 9. Germline V lookup: CDR1 SQVTM, CDR2 ANQGSEA. The CDR3 runs 17 residues.

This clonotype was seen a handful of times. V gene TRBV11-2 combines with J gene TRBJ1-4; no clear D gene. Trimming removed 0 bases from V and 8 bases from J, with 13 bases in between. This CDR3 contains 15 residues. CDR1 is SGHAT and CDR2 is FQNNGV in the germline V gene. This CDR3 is CASSLDFRQREKLFF. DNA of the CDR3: TGTGCCAGCAGCTTAGATTTTCGGCAGAGGGAAAAACTGTTTTTT.

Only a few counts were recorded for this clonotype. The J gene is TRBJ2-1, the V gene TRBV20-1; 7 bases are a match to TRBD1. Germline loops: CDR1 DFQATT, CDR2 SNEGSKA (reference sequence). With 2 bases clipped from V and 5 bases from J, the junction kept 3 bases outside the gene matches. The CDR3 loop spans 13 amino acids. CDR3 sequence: CSARPTGDNEQFF. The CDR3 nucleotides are TGCAGTGCTAGACCTACAGGGGACAATGAGCAGTTCTTC.

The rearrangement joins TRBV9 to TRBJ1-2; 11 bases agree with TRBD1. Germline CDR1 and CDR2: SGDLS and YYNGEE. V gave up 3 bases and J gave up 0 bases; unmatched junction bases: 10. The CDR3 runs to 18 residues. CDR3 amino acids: CASSGGTGGLPSNYGYTF. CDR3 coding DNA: TGTGCCAGCAGCGGCGGGACAGGGGGACTCCCTTCTAACTATGGCTACACCTTC.

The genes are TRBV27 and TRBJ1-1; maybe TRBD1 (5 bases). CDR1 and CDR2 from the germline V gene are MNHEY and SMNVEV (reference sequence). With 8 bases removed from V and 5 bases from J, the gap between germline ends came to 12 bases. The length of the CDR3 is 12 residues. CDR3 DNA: TGTGCCAGCGGACGACAGAGAACTGAAGCTTTCTTT. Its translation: CASGRQRTEAFF.

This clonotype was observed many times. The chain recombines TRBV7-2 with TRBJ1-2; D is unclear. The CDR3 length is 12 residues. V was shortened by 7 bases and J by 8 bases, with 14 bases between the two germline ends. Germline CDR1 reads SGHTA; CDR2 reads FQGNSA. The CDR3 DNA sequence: TGTGCCAGCAATTTAGGGCTCGACGGCTACACCTTC. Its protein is CASNLGLDGYTF. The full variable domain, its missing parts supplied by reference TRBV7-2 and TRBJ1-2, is GAGVSQSPSNKVTEKGKDVELRCDPISGHTALYWYRQSLGQGLEFLIYFQGNSAPDKSGLPSDRFSAERTGGSVSTLTIQRTQQEDSAVYLCASNLGLDGYTFGSGTRLTVV.

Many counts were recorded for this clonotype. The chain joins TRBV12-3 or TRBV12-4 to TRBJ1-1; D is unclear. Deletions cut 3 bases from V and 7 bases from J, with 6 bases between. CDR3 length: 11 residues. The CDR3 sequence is CASSLRFEAFF. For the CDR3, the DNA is TGTGCCAGCAGTTTGAGATTTGAAGCTTTCTTT.

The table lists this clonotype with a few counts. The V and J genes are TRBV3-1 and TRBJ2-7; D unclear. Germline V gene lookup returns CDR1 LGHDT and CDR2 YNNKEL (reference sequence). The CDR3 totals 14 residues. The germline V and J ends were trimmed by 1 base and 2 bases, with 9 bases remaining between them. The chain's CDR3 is CASSQGFIAYEQYF. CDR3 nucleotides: TGTGCCAGCAGCCAAGGGTTTATTGCCTACGAGCAGTACTTC.

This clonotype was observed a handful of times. The CDR3 nucleotides read TGTGCCAGCAGCGGGGGACAGGGGGACTATGGCTACACCTTC. It is translated as CASSGGQGDYGYTF. This sequence joins TRBV7-9 and TRBJ1-2, with 11 bases matching TRBD1. Germline CDR1 is SEHNR and CDR2 is FQNEAQ (reference sequence). Losses at the gene ends were 5 bases for V and 3 bases for J; bases not matched to a gene: 2. This CDR3 contains 14 residues.

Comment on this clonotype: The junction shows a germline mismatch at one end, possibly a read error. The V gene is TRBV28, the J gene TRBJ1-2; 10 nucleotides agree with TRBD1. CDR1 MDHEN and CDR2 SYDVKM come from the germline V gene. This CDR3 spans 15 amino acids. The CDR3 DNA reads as TGTGCCAGCAGTTTTACCGGGACAGGGGCTGACGGCTACCCCTTC. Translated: CASSFTGTGADGYPF.

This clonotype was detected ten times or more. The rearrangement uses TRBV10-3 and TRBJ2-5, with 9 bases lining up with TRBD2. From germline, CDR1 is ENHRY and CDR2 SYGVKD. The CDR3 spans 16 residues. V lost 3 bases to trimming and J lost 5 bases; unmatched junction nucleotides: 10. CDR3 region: CAISEGSGGRRETQYF. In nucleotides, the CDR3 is TGTGCCATCAGTGAAGGTAGCGGGGGCCGCCGGGAGACCCAGTACTTC.

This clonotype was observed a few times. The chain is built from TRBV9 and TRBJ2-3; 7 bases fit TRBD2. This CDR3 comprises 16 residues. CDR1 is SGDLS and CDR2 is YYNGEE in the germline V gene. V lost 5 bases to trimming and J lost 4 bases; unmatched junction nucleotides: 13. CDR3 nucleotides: TGTGCCAGCAGTTTCCGAGGCGGGAGTCCGGCAGATACGCAGTATTTT. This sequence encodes CASSFRGGSPADTQYF.